What follows are 13 T cell receptor beta chains derived from one specimen sequenced in a study of sequential checkpoint blockade in melanoma. As for treatment: randomized to nivolumab then ipilimumab (arm A) or the reverse (arm B). Method: immunoSEQ multiplex PCR; TCRdb's copy keeps in-frame clones and lacks some. Of tens of thousands of clones in the sample, approximately 91% are singletons; the top ten hold 14%. The sequencing here drew on CD8+ T cells sorted from blood (inferred from file names), taken from a patient given nivolumab and ipilimumab in sequence. These TCRs come from a human donor with melanoma.

This clone has a single count. This rearrangement joins TRBV6-9 to TRBJ2-1; 9 bases match TRBD2. With V trimmed by 9 bases and J by 5 bases, 5 bases remained unmatched. Germline loops: CDR1 MNHGY, CDR2 SVAAGI. The CDR3 runs to 13 residues. The CDR3 sequence is CARTSGGDNEQFF. CDR3 nucleotides: TGTGCCAGGACTAGCGGAGGGGACAATGAGCAGTTCTTC.

The CDR3 region is CASSPTGWETQYF. In DNA form, the CDR3 reads TGTGCCAGCAGTCCCACCGGTTGGGAGACCCAGTACTTC. V is TRBV28 and J is TRBJ2-5; D call uncertain. Per germline, CDR1 MDHEN and CDR2 SYDVKM. The CDR3 contains 13 residues. Trimming cost V 5 bases and J 5 bases, with 12 bases left between them.

This clone occurred once. The rearrangement joins TRBV6-5 to TRBJ1-5; 8 nucleotides line up with TRBD1. The junction had 4 bases not matched to a gene; V was cut back by 6 bases and J by 6 bases. Germline lookup yields CDR1 MNHEY and CDR2 SVGAGI. This CDR3 has 13 residues. DNA for the CDR3: TGTGCCAGCAGCGACAGGGGAGGTCAGCCCCAGCATTTT. Its translation is CASSDRGGQPQHF.

The J gene is TRBJ1-2, the V gene TRBV5-1; the match to TRBD1 covers 9 bases. J gave up 7 bases and V 4 bases, and 8 bases lay outside the gene matches. The CDR3 loop spans 14 amino acids. Germline V gene sequence: CDR1 SGHRS, CDR2 YFSETQ. CDR3 bases: TGCGCCAGCAGCGCGACAGGGGGTAAAGGTGGCTACACCTTC. It is translated as CASSATGGKGGYTF.

V and J are TRBV5-1 and TRBJ2-2; TRBD1 matches 7 bases. Per the germline V gene, CDR1 is SGHRS and CDR2 is YFSETQ. The junction had 10 bases not matched to a gene; V was cut back by 0 bases and J by 8 bases. The length of the CDR3 is 16 residues. CDR3 coding DNA: TGCGCCAGCAGCTTGGGCGACAGGGCGGTTACTGGGGAGCTGTTTTTT. The encoded protein is CASSLGDRAVTGELFF. The whole variable domain, filled in from reference TRBV5-1 and TRBJ2-2, reads KAGVTQTPRYLIKTRGQQVTLSCSPISGHRSVSWYQQTPGQGLQFLFEYFSETQRNKGNFPGRFSGRQFSNSRSEMNVSTLELGDSALYLCASSLGDRAVTGELFFGEGSRLTVL.

The rearrangement uses TRBV27 and TRBJ2-7, with 8 bases lining up with TRBD1. Germline values: CDR1 MNHEY, CDR2 SMNVEV (reference sequence). With 2 bases clipped from V and 4 bases from J, the junction kept 7 bases outside the gene matches. The CDR3 consists of 15 residues. The CDR3 is CASSLAPGGWYEQYV. The CDR3 DNA follows: TGTGCCAGCAGTTTAGCCCCAGGGGGCTGGTACGAGCAGTACGTC.

The chain carries TRBV27 and TRBJ2-3, with 8 nucleotides matching TRBD2. In germline, CDR1 is MNHEY, CDR2 SMNVEV (reference sequence). CDR3 length equals 14 residues. Trimming removed 0 bases from V and 8 bases from J; junction bases left unmatched: 4. The CDR3 DNA reads as TGTGCCAGCAGTTTATCCAGCGGGAGTGGTACGCAGTATTTT. Protein sequence: CASSLSSGSGTQYF.

The chain recombines TRBV11-2 with TRBJ2-1, with 8 bases that match TRBD2. The germline V gene has CDR1 SGHAT and CDR2 FQNNGV. The CDR3 length is 17 residues. V was pared by 1 base and J by 0 bases, with 5 bases of the junction left unmatched. The CDR3 is CASSLVGGGSSYNEQFF. The CDR3 nucleotides read TGTGCCAGCAGCTTAGTCGGCGGGGGGAGCTCCTACAATGAGCAGTTCTTC. Looking up the rest from reference TRBV11-2 and TRBJ2-1 gives the full variable domain: EAGVAQSPRYKIIEKRQSVAFWCNPISGHATLYWYQQILGQGPKLLIQFQNNGVVDDSQLPKDRFSAERLKGVDSTLKIQPAKLEDSAVYLCASSLVGGGSSYNEQFFGPGTRLTVL.

This clone came up once. CDR3 nucleotide sequence: TGTGCCAGCAGCAAGACATCCTCTTCCTCTGGGGCCAACGTCCTGACTTTC. Its protein is CASSKTSSSSGANVLTF. The chain uses TRBV21-1 and TRBJ2-6; the table gives TRBD1 as D, unverified against the DNA. TRBV21-1 has pseudogene status. The CDR3 runs to 17 residues.

On this clone itself: An end of the junction differs from the germline gene, which may be a read error. The sample contains more than one DNA sequence encoding this CDR3. The V gene is TRBV2, the J gene TRBJ2-2, with 9 positions matching TRBD2. The CDR3 consists of 18 residues. CDR1 is SNHLY, CDR2 FYNNEI, per germline. The CDR3 reads CASSESGLAGSNTGELFF. For the CDR3, the DNA is TGTGCCAGCAGTGAATCCGGCCTAGCGGGGTCGAATACCGGGGAGCTGTTTTTT.

The rearrangement uses TRBV7-9 and TRBJ2-7; TRBD2 might be the D (6 bases). Germline lookup yields CDR1 SEHNR and CDR2 FQNEAQ (reference sequence). The CDR3 consists of 17 residues. V lost 3 bases to trimming and J lost 0 bases, with 18 bases between them. In nucleotides, the CDR3 is TGTGCCAGCAGCTTGCGATCGGGGGTCCAGAGCTCCTACGAGCAGTACGTC. Residues: CASSLRSGVQSSYEQYV.

The V and J genes are TRBV7-9 and TRBJ2-2; TRBD1 aligns across 8 bases. With V trimmed by 5 bases and J by 4 bases, 9 bases remained unmatched. The CDR3 is made up of 16 amino acids. Germline values: CDR1 SEHNR, CDR2 FQNEAQ (reference sequence). CDR3 DNA sequence: TGTGCCAGCAGCCCAACACAGGGGGTTTCCACCGGGGAGCTGTTTTTT. It translates to CASSPTQGVSTGELFF.

The chain couples TRBV7-9 to TRBJ2-5; 11 positions match TRBD2. The CDR3 length is 15 residues. V lost 5 bases, J lost 4 bases, and 6 bases stayed unmatched. The germline V gene has CDR1 SEHNR and CDR2 FQNEAQ (reference sequence). Written as DNA, the CDR3 is TGTGCCAGCAGCCTCTTAGCGGGAGGGCCAGAGACCCAGTACTTC. As protein: CASSLLAGGPETQYF.